The 9 T cell receptor beta chains below come from one sample, sequenced in a study of vaccination and CD4 T cells after COVID-19. Specified treatment: roughly 11-day PBMC culture with coronavirus spike peptide pools or control peptides (ViraFEST assay). Which antigens these TCRs recognize remains unknown. Oncomine TCR Beta short-read sequencing was applied to DNA from cultured CD4+ T cells. Each CDR3 protein gets one entry after TCRdb re-called the PCR reads with MiXCR. Among roughly 15,000 distinct CDR3 sequences listed, about 46% were seen once. The sample comprised CD4+ T cells from blood, cultured in vitro. Receptors originate from a human donor who had recovered from COVID-19.

In its sample, this clonotype was seen a few times. The chain joins TRBV20-1 to TRBJ1-3; no clear D gene. The CDR3 sequence is 14 residues long. Germline V gene sequence: CDR1 DFQATT, CDR2 SNEGSKA (reference sequence). Trimming stripped 3 bases from V and 0 bases from J, with 9 bases between. The CDR3 coding sequence is TGCAGTGCTAGGTCGGGCAGCTCTGGAAACACCATATATTTT. Protein sequence: CSARSGSSGNTIYF.

The chain couples TRBV2 to TRBJ2-7; D is unclear. V gave up 8 bases and J gave up 9 bases, with 17 bases separating them. Germline V gives CDR1 SNHLY, CDR2 FYNNEI. The length of the CDR3 is 12 residues. The CDR3 reads CASAVLGSGQYF. Written as DNA, the CDR3 is TGTGCCAGCGCGGTCCTGGGGTCGGGGCAGTACTTC. The complete variable domain, with remaining parts taken from reference TRBV2 and TRBJ2-7, reads EPEVTQTPSHQVTQMGQEVILRCVPISNHLYFYWYRQILGQKVEFLVSFYNNEISEKSEIFDDQFSVERPDGSNFTLKIRSTKLEDSAMYFCASAVLGSGQYFGPGTRLTVT.

The chain has TRBV30 and TRBJ1-1, with D perhaps matching TRBD1 (5 bases). The CDR3 runs to 14 residues. Deletions cut 3 bases from V and 0 bases from J, with 11 bases between. CDR1 and CDR2 from the germline V gene are GTSNPN and SVGIG (reference sequence). CDR3 DNA: TGTGCCTGGAGCGCCGGGACGGTGAACACTGAAGCTTTCTTT. This gives the protein CAWSAGTVNTEAFF.

This clonotype was detected a few times. J is TRBJ1-1 and V is TRBV7-2, with no clear D. Trimming removed 3 bases at V and 6 bases at J, with 11 bases between. The germline CDR1 and CDR2 sequences are SGHTA and FQGNSA. The CDR3 sequence is 13 residues long. The DNA of the CDR3 is TGTGCCAGCAGCTTTTATAAACGCCCTGAAGCTTTCTTT. Translated: CASSFYKRPEAFF.

The V call is TRBV2, the J call TRBJ1-3; D not certain. Trimming removed 0 bases from V and 0 bases from J, with 9 bases in between. This CDR3 spans 16 amino acids. CDR1 is SNHLY, CDR2 FYNNEI, per germline. CDR3 region: CASSEAPVVSGNTIYF. The CDR3 coding sequence is TGTGCCAGCAGTGAAGCGCCGGTAGTCTCTGGAAACACCATATATTTT.

J is TRBJ1-3 and V is TRBV20-1; perhaps TRBD1 as D (6 bases). The CDR3 runs to 14 residues. V was shortened by 5 bases and J by 4 bases, with 15 bases between the two germline ends. The germline V gene encodes CDR1 DFQATT and CDR2 SNEGSKA (reference sequence). CDR3 region: CSAGSGGRGNTIYF. The CDR3 DNA is TGCAGTGCTGGGTCGGGGGGGCGAGGAAACACCATATATTTT.

The V and J genes are TRBV24-1 and TRBJ2-2; 7 nucleotides line up with TRBD2. Trimming cost V 3 bases and J 4 bases; bases outside gene matches: 7. This CDR3 is built from 16 residues. The germline V gene encodes CDR1 KGHDR and CDR2 SFDVKD. This chain's CDR3 is CATSDKGAGTTGELFF. CDR3 coding DNA: TGTGCCACCAGTGATAAGGGAGCGGGAACCACCGGGGAGCTGTTTTTT.

CDR3 loop: CASGGRGLGTGELFF. CDR3 coding DNA: TGTGCCAGCGGAGGCCGGGGGCTCGGCACCGGGGAGCTGTTTTTT. The chain recombines TRBV2 with TRBJ2-2, with D perhaps given as TRBD1 or TRBD2 (6 bases each). There are 15 residues in the CDR3. V lost 8 bases and J lost 4, with 17 bases in between. CDR1 and CDR2 (germline): SNHLY, FYNNEI.

A few counts support this clonotype. V is TRBV23-1 and J is TRBJ2-7; D is unresolved. TRBV23-1 is identified as an open reading frame with a role that is uncertain. Trimming removed 0 bases at V and 0 bases at J, with 15 bases between. This CDR3 has 17 amino acids. The CDR3 sequence: CASSQSSYLWSSYEQYF. CDR3 sequence (DNA): TGCGCCAGCAGTCAATCCTCATATCTGTGGAGCTCCTACGAGCAGTACTTC.